Listed here are 20 T cell receptor beta chains from one sample, sequenced in a study of cytomegalovirus exposure and HLA in healthy donors. The PCR used 60 Vbeta and 13 Jbeta primers. Data came from immunoSEQ multiplex PCR; TCRdb stores just in-frame clones and leaves some out. Among around 110,000 clones listed, over 70% were seen once. Sequencing used PBMCs. These receptors were collected from a woman aged 18-29 years in good health and CMV-seronegative.

The genes are TRBV4-1 and TRBJ1-4; 7 bases agree with TRBD1. The CDR3 totals 16 residues. Germline V gene sequence: CDR1 MGHRA, CDR2 YSYEKL. J was trimmed by 0 bases and V by 3 bases; bases with no gene match: 4. The CDR3 nucleotides read TGCGCCAGCAGCCAGTCACAGGGGACAACTAATGAAAAACTGTTTTTT. Protein: CASSQSQGTTNEKLFF.

This chain links TRBV11-2 with TRBJ1-1; the D gene is possibly TRBD1 (6 bases). The germline CDR1 and CDR2 sequences are SGHAT and FQNNGV. The CDR3 sequence is 18 residues long. Trimming left V 6 bases short and J 4 bases short, with 27 bases between. The CDR3 bases are TGTGCCAGCAGTTCCTTCAGAATCTCAGGGGCCGGGCCCACTGAAGCTTTCTTT. Protein product: CASSSFRISGAGPTEAFF.

V is TRBV9 and J is TRBJ2-5; no reliable D call. V was shortened by 0 bases and J by 1 base, with 10 bases between the two germline ends. Looked up from germline, CDR1 is SGDLS and CDR2 is YYNGEE. The CDR3 runs to 15 residues. CDR3 sequence reads: CASSVGLYGQETQYF. CDR3 bases: TGTGCCAGCAGCGTAGGTCTGTACGGCCAAGAGACCCAGTACTTC.

This clone was seen a few times. The V and J genes are TRBV4-1 and TRBJ2-2; D gene uncertain. CDR3 length: 15 residues. The germline V and J ends were trimmed by 1 base and 3 bases, with 9 bases remaining between them. Per germline, CDR1 MGHRA and CDR2 YSYEKL. CDR3 residues: CASSQARQYTGELFF. CDR3 coding DNA: TGCGCCAGCAGCCAAGCTAGGCAGTACACCGGGGAGCTGTTTTTT.

The chain carries TRBV28 and TRBJ2-5, with TRBD1 matching 7 bases. Looked up from germline, CDR1 is MDHEN and CDR2 is SYDVKM. Trimming at V came to 6 bases and at J to 5 bases, leaving 6 bases not matched to a gene. This CDR3 is built from 13 residues. In DNA form, the CDR3 reads TGTGCCAGCAGAGAGACAGGGAAGGAGACCCAGTACTTC. Its translation is CASRETGKETQYF. The full variable domain, with the rest looked up from reference TRBV28 and TRBJ2-5, is DVKVTQSSRYLVKRTGEKVFLECVQDMDHENMFWYRQDPGLGLRLIYFSYDVKMKEKGDIPEGYSVSREKKERFSLILESASTNQTSMYLCASRETGKETQYFGPGTRLLVL.

V gene TRBV4-1 combines with J gene TRBJ2-3; TRBD2 matches at 10 bases. Trimming took 5 bases from V and 5 from J; bases not matched to a gene: 7. The CDR3 sequence is 15 residues long. Germline-derived CDR1 and CDR2 are MGHRA and YSYEKL. In nucleotides, the CDR3 is TGCGCCAGCAGCGGCGGGCCTAGCGGGGGAGATACGCAGTATTTT. It encodes CASSGGPSGGDTQYF.

This rearrangement joins TRBV28 to TRBJ2-6; TRBD1 is a possible D gene (6 bases). V was trimmed by 5 bases and J by 0 bases, leaving 8 bases between them. The CDR3 length is 15 residues. Germline CDR1 MDHEN, CDR2 SYDVKM. The CDR3 loop reads CASSQQGSGANVLTF. Here the CDR3 DNA reads TGTGCCAGCAGTCAACAGGGCTCTGGGGCCAACGTCCTGACTTTC.

The J gene is TRBJ1-1, the V gene TRBV19; tentatively, D is TRBD1 (5 bases). The CDR3 is 15 amino acids. Germline V gene data show CDR1 as LNHDA and CDR2 as SQIVND (reference sequence). V was cut by 0 bases and J by 0 bases, with 8 bases left in between. CDR3 sequence (DNA): TGTGCCAGTAGTATAGATATAGGGGTGAACACTGAAGCTTTCTTT. It translates to CASSIDIGVNTEAFF. The variable domain in full, with the rest retrieved from reference TRBV19 and TRBJ1-1, is DGGITQSPKYLFRKEGQNVTLSCEQNLNHDAMYWYRQDPGQGLRLIYYSQIVNDFQKGDIAEGYSVSREKKESFPLTVTSAQKNPTAFYLCASSIDIGVNTEAFFGQGTRLTVV.

The chain couples TRBV5-1 to TRBJ1-3; weak D call: TRBD1 (5 bases). The V end was cut by 0 bases, the J end by 8 bases, with 9 bases between. The length of the CDR3 is 13 residues. Germline assignment: CDR1 SGHRS and CDR2 YFSETQ. The CDR3 loop is CASSLEGSDTIYF. The DNA of the CDR3 is TGCGCCAGCAGCTTGGAGGGGTCAGACACCATATATTTT.

The chain recombines TRBV2 with TRBJ1-2; TRBD1 might be the D (5 bases). CDR1 and CDR2 (germline): SNHLY, FYNNEI. This CDR3 is built from 16 residues. V gave up 4 bases and J gave up 2 bases, with 17 bases separating them. The CDR3 loop reads CASSVTQGGSNYGYTF. DNA for the CDR3: TGTGCCAGCAGTGTTACCCAGGGAGGTTCGAACTATGGCTACACCTTC. Based on the CDR3 plus reference TRBV2 and TRBJ1-2, the full variable domain is EPEVTQTPSHQVTQMGQEVILRCVPISNHLYFYWYRQILGQKVEFLVSFYNNEISEKSEIFDDQFSVERPDGSNFTLKIRSTKLEDSAMYFCASSVTQGGSNYGYTFGSGTRLTVV.

The rearrangement joins TRBV9 to TRBJ2-5; D ambiguous. The germline CDR1 and CDR2 sequences are SGDLS and YYNGEE. This CDR3 has 14 residues. Trimming stripped 3 bases from V and 4 bases from J, with 13 bases between. The CDR3 here is CASSARSSGETQYF. For the CDR3, the DNA is TGTGCCAGCAGCGCCCGGTCCTCAGGAGAGACCCAGTACTTC.

V is TRBV5-6 and J is TRBJ2-7; 7 positions match TRBD2. Germline V CDR1 and CDR2: SGHDT, YYEEEE. CDR3 length: 16 residues. Losses at the gene ends were 0 bases for V and 3 bases for J; bases not matched to a gene: 9. CDR3 loop: CASSLAWASGNYEQYF. As DNA, the CDR3 is TGTGCCAGCAGCTTGGCCTGGGCTAGCGGCAACTACGAGCAGTACTTC.

The genes are TRBV5-6 and TRBJ1-6, with D unclear. V shed 0 bases and J shed 7 bases, with 8 bases lying between them. The CDR3 runs to 14 residues. CDR1 is SGHDT, CDR2 YYEEEE, per germline. The DNA of the CDR3 is TGTGCCAGCAGCTTGGACCAGGTGAATTCACCCCTCCACTTT. The encoded protein is CASSLDQVNSPLHF.

A word on this clone: The junction and the germline gene differ at one end; a read error may be behind it. The rearrangement uses TRBV7-7 and TRBJ2-2; a weak D match, TRBD2 (6 bases). Germline V gene lookup returns CDR1 SSHAT and CDR2 FNYEAQ (reference sequence). The CDR3 totals 12 residues. The CDR3 coding sequence is TGTGCTAGCAGCGGGCCGGCCGGGGAGCTGTTTTTT. Amino acid sequence: CASSGPAGELFF.

The chain joins TRBV5-1 to TRBJ2-7; D not resolved. The CDR3 is made up of 13 amino acids. Trimming took 5 bases from V and 1 from J, leaving 10 bases between them. CDR1 is SGHRS and CDR2 is YFSETQ in the germline V gene. The CDR3 DNA is TGCGCCAGCAGGTTGACTGTATCCTACGAGCAGTACTTC. Protein sequence: CASRLTVSYEQYF. The whole variable domain, remainder taken from reference TRBV5-1 and TRBJ2-7, is KAGVTQTPRYLIKTRGQQVTLSCSPISGHRSVSWYQQTPGQGLQFLFEYFSETQRNKGNFPGRFSGRQFSNSRSEMNVSTLELGDSALYLCASRLTVSYEQYFGPGTRLTVT.

This CDR3 is CASSHGTGSTGELFF. Written as DNA, the CDR3 is TGTGCCAGCAGCCACGGGACAGGGAGCACCGGGGAGCTGTTTTTT. The rearrangement joins TRBV13 to TRBJ2-2, with TRBD1 matching over 9 bases. This CDR3 spans 15 amino acids. Looked up from germline, CDR1 is PRHDT and CDR2 is FYEKMQ (reference sequence). J lost 4 bases, V lost 5 bases, and 5 bases had no gene match.

This clone was counted once. The V and J genes are TRBV19 and TRBJ2-7; 9 bases are shared with TRBD1. J was trimmed by 2 bases and V by 4 bases; bases with no gene match: 3. Germline loops: CDR1 LNHDA, CDR2 SQIVND (reference sequence). This CDR3 contains 14 residues. As DNA, the CDR3 is TGTGCCAGTAGTAAGGGACAGGGCACCTACGAGCAGTACTTC. Its protein product is CASSKGQGTYEQYF.

The CDR3 loop reads CATSREGGTPEQYF. CDR3 sequence (DNA): TGTGCCACCAGCAGAGAAGGGGGCACCCCCGAGCAGTACTTC. The chain employs TRBV15 and TRBJ2-7, with 7 bases matching TRBD1. Germline V CDR1 and CDR2: LNHNV, YYDKDF (reference sequence). V lost 0 bases to trimming and J lost 6 bases; unmatched junction nucleotides: 5. There are 14 residues in the CDR3.

This chain links TRBV6-5 with TRBJ2-2; no clear D gene. The V and J ends lost 7 bases and 6 bases respectively, with 15 bases between them. This CDR3 has 14 residues. Per the germline V gene, CDR1 is MNHEY and CDR2 is SVGAGI. The CDR3 region is CASKPTLTAGELFF. The CDR3 coding sequence is TGTGCCAGCAAACCCACCCTCACTGCCGGGGAGCTGTTTTTT.

V usage is TRBV6-5 and J usage is TRBJ1-2; possible D gene TRBD1, 6 bases. From germline, CDR1 is MNHEY and CDR2 SVGAGI. The CDR3 is made up of 16 amino acids. V was clipped by 0 bases and J by 5 bases, with 16 bases between them. The CDR3: CASSYSRRQEDYGYTF. The CDR3 bases are TGTGCCAGCAGTTACTCAAGAAGACAGGAGGATTATGGCTACACCTTC.